The present T cell receptor (beta chain) was sequenced within a study of CXCR3-negative and CXCR3-positive naive CD8 T cells. Looking at the study overall: Per-library TRB read counts averaged about 1.5 +/- 0.3 million, adding up to 110 million to 150 million in total. Study conclusions and caveats: With CXCR3 expression partially decreased after cryopreservation, most assays relied on fresh PBMCs. In CXCR3-positive naive cells, the TRB CDR3s were more hydrophobic than in CXCR3-negative naive cells.

5' RACE with UMI labels generated the TRB cDNA libraries. TCRdb reprocessed the 5' RACE reads, with one entry per CDR3 protein and no DNA. This sample's clone table lists over 8,000 distinct CDR3 sequences. This CDR3 spans 18 amino acids. CDR1 and CDR2 from the germline V gene are SQVTM and ANQGSEA. CD45RO-CCR7+CD27+CD95- defined naive CD8+ T cells. Comments on this clonotype: What it recognizes is unknown.

Sample: naive CXCR3- CD8+ T cells from blood. Subset reported: CD45RO-CCR7+CD27+CD95- naive CD8+ T cells lacking CXCR3 (TNR3-). The V gene is TRBV29-1, the J gene TRBJ2-1; the TRBD1 assignment by TCRdb is unverifiable without DNA. The TCR comes from a human donor in good health. Some clones in this sample may be carry-over from other donors' samples. CDR3 region: CSVEWAKLLGGRDNEQFF.